One sample yielded the 2 T cell receptor beta chains listed below, sequenced in a study of T cells after yellow fever vaccination. TCRdb independently ran MiXCR on the 5' RACE reads; one entry per CDR3 protein. The table records 100,000 to 150,000 distinct CDR3 sequences, roughly 15% of them present only once. Specimen: CD8+ T cells sorted from PBMCs, collected 5 days after the yellow fever booster vaccination. Receptors originate from a man between 18 and 29 years old who received the YFV17D yellow fever vaccine.

The CDR3 region is CASSRLARYNEQFF. The CDR3 DNA is TGTGCCAGTAGTCGACTAGCGAGGTACAATGAGCAGTTCTTC. The V and J genes are TRBV19 and TRBJ2-1; TRBD2 aligns across 8 bases. Germline V gene lookup returns CDR1 LNHDA and CDR2 SQIVND (reference sequence). CDR3 size: 14 residues. Unmatched junction bases numbered 4, after V lost 5 bases and J lost 4 bases.

This clonotype was picked up a small number of times. The chain combines TRBV4-3 with TRBJ2-5, with TRBD2 identical over 8 bases. Trimming at V came to 0 bases and at J to 4 bases, leaving 4 bases not matched to a gene. In germline, CDR1 is LGHNA, CDR2 YSLEER. The CDR3 runs 15 residues. The CDR3 region is CASSQDRGGGETQYF. The CDR3 coding sequence is TGCGCCAGCAGCCAAGATCGGGGGGGCGGAGAGACCCAGTACTTC.